Below, 13 T cell receptor beta chains from the same sample are listed, as sequenced in a study of OX40 agonist ivuxolimab in advanced cancers. The data were produced by immunoSEQ multiplex PCR, yet TCRdb's version contains in-frame clones alone and is incomplete. The table has tens of thousands of clones, around 92% seen once. The sequencing here drew on CD4+ or CD8+ T cells sorted from blood, taken in a trial of the OX40 agonist ivuxolimab. These receptors originate from an adult with an advanced solid tumor such as melanoma, head and neck, liver or kidney cancer.

The chain links TRBV6-5 to TRBJ1-1; TRBD1 is a possible D gene (6 bases). CDR3 length: 14 amino acids. Germline V gene data show CDR1 as MNHEY and CDR2 as SVGAGI. V was clipped by 8 bases and J by 2 bases, with 15 bases between them. CDR3 loop: CASRRGGVNTEAFF. DNA of the CDR3: TGTGCCAGCCGGCGAGGGGGGGTTAACACTGAAGCTTTCTTT.

This clone came up once. This chain joins TRBV6-5 and TRBJ1-4; 7 bases line up with TRBD1. The junction had 8 bases not matched to a gene; V was cut back by 2 bases and J by 8 bases. Germline CDR1 is MNHEY and CDR2 is SVGAGI. The CDR3 runs 15 residues. The CDR3 nucleotides read TGTGCCAGCAGTTACGCACAGGGGTCTGGGGAAAAACTGTTTTTT. As protein: CASSYAQGSGEKLFF.

This clone has only a few counts. J is TRBJ1-1 and V is TRBV30; D is perhaps TRBD1 (6 bases). The germline CDR1 and CDR2 sequences are GTSNPN and SVGIG (reference sequence). The V and J ends lost 0 bases and 5 bases respectively, with 10 bases between them. The CDR3 runs 13 residues. CDR3 DNA: TGTGCCTGGAGTGTACAGGGAGCGACTGAAGCTTTCTTT. As protein: CAWSVQGATEAFF.

The V and J genes are TRBV19 and TRBJ1-1, with D tentatively TRBD1 (6 bases). Trimming removed 2 bases from V and 11 bases from J, with 15 bases in between. The CDR3 totals 13 residues. Germline V CDR1 and CDR2: LNHDA, SQIVND (reference sequence). The CDR3 protein is CASSIKGVRLAFF. CDR3 nucleotide sequence: TGTGCCAGTAGTATAAAGGGGGTAAGGTTGGCTTTCTTT.

This clone is categorized as medium-sized. V is TRBV4-3 and J is TRBJ1-2; D unclear. Germline CDR1 LGHNA, CDR2 YSLEER. Deletions cut 0 bases from V and 2 bases from J, with 7 bases between. CDR3 size: 14 residues. The CDR3 loop is CASSQESVNYGYTF. CDR3 coding DNA: TGCGCCAGCAGCCAAGAATCCGTAAACTATGGCTACACCTTC.

This chain connects TRBV11-2 to TRBJ2-7; 7 bases are shared with TRBD2. The V gene end was trimmed by 1 base and the J gene end by 3 bases; junction bases not matched to a gene: 9. Germline V gene data show CDR1 as SGHAT and CDR2 as FQNNGV. This CDR3 has 16 residues. This CDR3 reads CASSLGAASGYYEQYF. The DNA of the CDR3 is TGTGCCAGCAGCTTAGGGGCGGCTAGCGGTTACTACGAGCAGTACTTC.

The V gene is TRBV6-1, the J gene TRBJ1-3; D is uncertain. Looked up from germline, CDR1 is MNHNS and CDR2 is SASEGT. This CDR3 has 13 residues. V was trimmed by 8 bases and J by 0 bases, leaving 8 bases between them. CDR3 DNA sequence: TGTGCCAGCTCTAGAAACTCTGGAAACACCATATATTTT. Amino acids: CASSRNSGNTIYF.

J is TRBJ2-2 and V is TRBV4-3; 9 positions match TRBD2. Germline trimming cut 4 bases from V and 4 bases from J; bases unmatched to any gene: 7. Germline V lookup: CDR1 LGHNA, CDR2 YSLEER. The CDR3 has 16 amino acids. In DNA, the CDR3 is TGCGCCAGCAGCCCCGGGGCTAGCGGGACCACCGGGGAGCTGTTTTTT. Its protein is CASSPGASGTTGELFF.

The V and J genes are TRBV11-2 and TRBJ1-3, with no clear D. CDR1 is SGHAT, CDR2 FQNNGV, per germline. Trimming shortened V by 7 bases and J by 4 bases, and 5 bases separated the two germline ends. This CDR3 is built from 11 residues. In DNA form, the CDR3 reads TGTGCCAGCACCACCGGAAACACCATATATTTT. This gives the protein CASTTGNTIYF.

V is TRBV19 and J is TRBJ1-2; 10 bases line up with TRBD1. The CDR3 runs to 15 residues. Germline V gene sequence: CDR1 LNHDA, CDR2 SQIVND (reference sequence). The V segment lost 4 bases and the J segment 8 bases; nucleotides outside the gene matches: 10. CDR3 bases: TGTGCCAGTAGTACTACCTCGACAGGGGGCGGGGGCTACACCTTC. It specifies CASSTTSTGGGGYTF. The full variable domain, its missing parts supplied by reference TRBV19 and TRBJ1-2, is DGGITQSPKYLFRKEGQNVTLSCEQNLNHDAMYWYRQDPGQGLRLIYYSQIVNDFQKGDIAEGYSVSREKKESFPLTVTSAQKNPTAFYLCASSTTSTGGGGYTFGSGTRLTVV.

The chain carries TRBV11-2 and TRBJ1-2; D gene uncertain. There are 13 residues in the CDR3. Germline V gives CDR1 SGHAT, CDR2 FQNNGV. The V end was cut by 3 bases, the J end by 4 bases, with 9 bases between. In DNA form, the CDR3 reads TGTGCCAGCAGCTTTGGGCAGTTCTATGGCTACACCTTC. Residues: CASSFGQFYGYTF.

The rearrangement joins TRBV7-9 to TRBJ2-1; 15 nucleotides match TRBD2. This CDR3 is 15 amino acids long. The germline gives CDR1 SEHNR, CDR2 FQNEAQ (reference sequence). The junction had 2 bases not matched to a gene; V was cut back by 1 base and J by 10 bases. The CDR3 is CASSLVGLAGGEQFF. In nucleotides, the CDR3 is TGTGCCAGCAGCTTAGTGGGACTAGCGGGAGGCGAGCAGTTCTTC.

The chain employs TRBV5-1 and TRBJ2-2; 11 nucleotides agree with TRBD1. This CDR3 has 19 amino acids. Germline CDR1 and CDR2: SGHRS and YFSETQ. V shed 1 base and J 3 bases; nucleotides not matched to a gene: 11. CDR3 DNA: TGCGCCAGCAGCTTGCCATACTCTCGGACAGGGGGCTACACCGGGGAGCTGTTTTTT. Its translation is CASSLPYSRTGGYTGELFF.